This T cell receptor beta chain was profiled in a study of CD4+ T cells in melanoma. This clone is a singleton in its sample. This CDR3 is built from 18 residues. The V gene's germline CDR1 is SGHAT and CDR2 FQNNGV. The J segment lost 5 bases and the V segment lost 3 bases, leaving 17 bases of the junction unmatched. Assay used: immunoSEQ multiplex PCR; TCRdb lists only in-frame clones, some missing. The sample lists roughly 15,000 clones, 76% occurring once. The source is a human donor with melanoma. The chain recombines TRBV11-2 with TRBJ1-2; TRBD1 matches 8 bases. Specimen: cells from a culture (not recorded whether cultured in vitro). This chain's CDR3 is CASSLGGPGGAKMYGYTF. The DNA of the CDR3 is TGTGCCAGCAGCTTGGGTGGGCCAGGGGGCGCGAAGATGTATGGCTACACCTTC.